These 27 T cell receptor beta chains share one sample of origin, sequenced in a study of T cells in Graves' hyperthyroidism and ophthalmopathy. The investigators amplified TCR beta CDR3 regions from RNA transcripts. The HTBI primer set served for first-round RT-PCR of the TCR CDR3. TCRdb re-derived calls from the multiplex PCR reads in MiXCR, one entry per CDR3 protein. The table includes about 210,000 distinct CDR3 sequences, roughly 15% detected once. Sequencing was performed on blood. The receptor source for this set is a man aged 45 to 65 with Graves' hyperthyroidism.

This clonotype has at least ten counts. The chain joins TRBV28 to TRBJ2-2, with 7 bases aligning to TRBD2. Germline-derived CDR1 and CDR2 are MDHEN and SYDVKM. J gave up 8 bases and V 1 base, and 1 base lay outside the gene matches. The CDR3 sequence is 13 residues long. CDR3 DNA sequence: TGTGCCAGCAGTTTATCGGGGGGAGGGGAGCTGTTTTTT. It is translated as CASSLSGGGELFF.

This clonotype occurred many times. The V and J genes are TRBV7-2 and TRBJ2-7, with D hard to call. Trimming shortened V by 1 base and J by 3 bases, and 13 bases separated the two germline ends. CDR3 length: 15 residues. CDR1 is SGHTA and CDR2 is FQGNSA in the germline V gene. The CDR3 here is CASSLGPRTNYEQYF. DNA for the CDR3: TGTGCCAGCAGCTTAGGCCCCCGGACCAACTACGAGCAGTACTTC.

A note on this clonotype: This may be a read error, as it is one base from a much larger clone. The chain uses TRBV30 and TRBJ2-7; 7 bases are shared with TRBD2. Gene TRBJ2-1 matches the end of the DNA better, so the J call may be wrong. This CDR3 is built from 11 residues. CDR1 and CDR2 (germline): GTSNPN, SVGIG (reference sequence). The CDR3 bases are TGTGCCTGGAAGGGACTATACGAGCAGTTCTTC. Encoded protein: CAWKGLYEQFF.

This clonotype has ten or more counts. This chain uses TRBV7-9 with TRBJ1-1; D not resolved. This CDR3 region has 12 residues. Germline V CDR1 and CDR2: SEHNR, FQNEAQ (reference sequence). V was clipped by 6 bases and J by 5 bases, with 10 bases between them. This CDR3 is CASRLVGTEAFF. Here the CDR3 DNA reads TGTGCCAGCAGGCTTGTAGGGACTGAAGCTTTCTTT. The full variable domain, in which reference TRBV7-9 and TRBJ1-1 provide the parts outside the CDR3, is DTGVSQNPRHKITKRGQNVTFRCDPISEHNRLYWYRQTLGQGPEFLTYFQNEAQLEKSRLLSDRFSAERPKGSFSTLEIQRTEQGDSAMYLCASRLVGTEAFFGQGTRLTVV.

The chain couples TRBV10-2 to TRBJ2-2, with D perhaps matching TRBD1 (7 bases). This CDR3 has 15 residues. From germline, CDR1 is WSHSY and CDR2 SAAADI. The V and J ends lost 2 bases and 3 bases respectively, with 10 bases between them. The CDR3 region has the DNA TGCGCCAGCAGTGAGCAGGGGGGAGACACCGGGGAGCTGTTTTTT. Residues: CASSEQGGDTGELFF.

As concerns this clonotype: A much larger clone lies one base from this, so it may be a read error. This is likely a read error, given that the CDR3 carries no conserved phenylalanine or tryptophan at its end. The chain employs TRBV19 and TRBJ1-5; no clear D. This CDR3 spans 13 amino acids. Deletions cut 5 bases from V and 5 bases from J, with 10 bases between. In germline, CDR1 is LNHDA, CDR2 SQIVND (reference sequence). CDR3 sequence: CASSAWGHQPQHC. For the CDR3, the DNA is TGTGCCAGTAGTGCATGGGGTCATCAGCCCCAGCATTGT.

This clonotype occurred many times. The V call is TRBV4-2, the J call TRBJ1-2, with 8 bases aligning to TRBD1. The junction had 13 bases not matched to a gene; V was cut back by 0 bases and J by 4 bases. The CDR3 has 18 residues. The germline CDR1 and CDR2 sequences are LGHNA and YNFKEQ. This chain's CDR3 is CASSQDPFGTGRPYGYTF. DNA of the CDR3: TGTGCCAGCAGCCAAGATCCGTTTGGGACAGGTCGACCCTATGGCTACACCTTC.

V is TRBV2 and J is TRBJ1-5; 7 bases are shared with TRBD1. The germline CDR1 and CDR2 sequences are SNHLY and FYNNEI. This CDR3 spans 15 amino acids. With 8 bases clipped from V and 2 bases from J, the junction kept 9 bases outside the gene matches. The CDR3 nucleotides are TGTGCCAGCCAGGGGGACCCTGGGGGCAATCAGCCCCAGCATTTT. Protein product: CASQGDPGGNQPQHF.

Many counts were recorded for this clonotype. The V and J genes are TRBV4-1 and TRBJ2-3, with 9 bases lining up with TRBD2. In germline, CDR1 is MGHRA, CDR2 YSYEKL. V lost 5 bases, J lost 5 bases, and 8 bases stayed unmatched. This CDR3 comprises 15 residues. The CDR3 loop is CASSKSGRWLDTQYF. The DNA for the CDR3 is TGCGCCAGCAGCAAGAGCGGGAGGTGGTTAGATACGCAGTATTTT.

This clonotype occurred many times. The chain joins TRBV7-9 to TRBJ2-1; D is unresolved. Germline CDR1 is SEHNR and CDR2 is FQNEAQ (reference sequence). This CDR3 comprises 13 residues. Trimming took off 1 base at V and 5 bases at J, with 6 bases between the two ends. Here the CDR3 reads CASSLVPNNEQFF. CDR3 bases: TGTGCCAGCAGCTTAGTTCCGAACAATGAGCAGTTCTTC.

This sequence joins TRBV28 and TRBJ2-1; a weak D match, TRBD1 (6 bases). This CDR3 comprises 16 residues. The V gene lost 4 bases and the J gene lost 8 bases, with 21 bases spanning the gap. CDR1 is MDHEN, CDR2 SYDVKM, per germline. DNA of the CDR3: TGTGCCAGCAGTTCCCATGCAAGGGGGAGTATTTATGAGCAGTTCTTC. The encoded protein is CASSSHARGSIYEQFF.

V is TRBV5-6 and J is TRBJ2-7; D may be TRBD2 (5 bases). Looked up from germline, CDR1 is SGHDT and CDR2 is YYEEEE. The CDR3 covers 15 residues. V was cut by 3 bases and J by 0 bases, with 13 bases left in between. The CDR3 loop reads CASSCVGLLSYEQYF. The CDR3 coding sequence is TGTGCCAGCAGCTGTGTAGGACTCCTCTCCTACGAGCAGTACTTC.

The chain joins TRBV7-8 to TRBJ2-2; tentatively, D is TRBD2 (6 bases). This CDR3 contains 13 residues. Germline CDR1 is SGHVS and CDR2 is FQNEAQ. The germline V and J ends were trimmed by 5 bases and 8 bases, with 12 bases remaining between them. Here the CDR3 DNA reads TGTGCCAGCAGCGGGAGGACTTCTGGGGAGCTGTTTTTT. It is translated as CASSGRTSGELFF. Combining the CDR3 with reference TRBV7-8 and TRBJ2-2 gives the whole variable domain GAGVSQSPRYKVAKRGQDVALRCDPISGHVSLFWYQQALGQGPEFLTYFQNEAQLDKSGLPSDRFFAERPEGSVSTLKIQRTQQEDSAVYLCASSGRTSGELFFGEGSRLTVL.

This clonotype was counted ten times or more. Written as DNA, the CDR3 is TGCAGTGCTACGGACAGGAGCTACGAGCAGTACTTC. Translated, it gives CSATDRSYEQYF. This chain uses TRBV20-1 with TRBJ2-7, with 7 bases matching TRBD1. This CDR3 comprises 12 residues. Germline CDR1 is DFQATT and CDR2 is SNEGSKA (reference sequence). V was clipped by 4 bases and J by 3 bases; unmatched bases: 3.

The chain uses TRBV2 and TRBJ2-5; D remains ambiguous. Per germline, CDR1 SNHLY and CDR2 FYNNEI. V shed 0 bases and J shed 2 bases, with 7 bases lying between them. This CDR3 is built from 14 residues. The CDR3 sequence: CASSEAGIQETQYF. The CDR3 DNA reads as TGTGCCAGCAGTGAAGCGGGGATTCAAGAGACCCAGTACTTC.

The rearrangement joins TRBV12-3 or TRBV12-4 to TRBJ2-7; D gene unclear. This CDR3 region has 13 residues. Trimming took 4 bases from V and 2 from J, leaving 9 bases between them. DNA of the CDR3: TGTGCCAGCAGTTCATTAAACCCCTACGAGCAGTACTTC. The encoded protein is CASSSLNPYEQYF.

The chain uses TRBV20-1 and TRBJ1-5, with D tentatively TRBD1 (5 bases). V lost 0 bases and J 4 bases, leaving 16 bases between the germline ends. The germline V gene encodes CDR1 DFQATT and CDR2 SNEGSKA (reference sequence). The CDR3 is 16 residues long. The CDR3 reads CSARDLDGGLNQPQHF. CDR3 bases: TGCAGTGCTAGAGATCTAGACGGGGGTTTAAATCAGCCCCAGCATTTT.

V usage is TRBV28 and J usage is TRBJ2-3, with D possibly TRBD2 on 5 matching bases. This CDR3 spans 13 amino acids. Germline CDR1 MDHEN, CDR2 SYDVKM. V dropped 10 bases and J dropped 4 bases, with 15 bases sitting between them. Here the CDR3 reads CATVLGRPDTQYF. Written as DNA, the CDR3 is TGTGCCACCGTACTAGGGAGACCAGATACGCAGTATTTT.

Ten or more counts support this clonotype. The J gene is TRBJ2-7, the V gene TRBV28; 13 bases are a match to TRBD2. Germline V CDR1 and CDR2: MDHEN, SYDVKM. The CDR3 is 16 residues long. V shed 5 bases and J 4 bases; nucleotides not matched to a gene: 8. The CDR3 sequence is CASSRGTSGVRYEQYF. CDR3 nucleotide sequence: TGTGCCAGCAGTCGGGGGACTAGCGGGGTTAGGTACGAGCAGTACTTC.

This clonotype was detected many times. CDR3 protein: CSAGPIAGVEQETQYF. In nucleotides, the CDR3 is TGCAGTGCTGGACCTATAGCGGGAGTAGAACAAGAGACCCAGTACTTC. The chain recombines TRBV20-1 with TRBJ2-5, with 9 nucleotides matching TRBD2. Per the germline V gene, CDR1 is DFQATT and CDR2 is SNEGSKA (reference sequence). The J segment lost 2 bases and the V segment lost 5 bases, leaving 12 bases of the junction unmatched. This CDR3 comprises 16 residues.

As to this clonotype: A read error may produce the germline difference seen at one junction end. The chain couples TRBV24-1 to TRBJ1-2; 12 bases match TRBD1. This CDR3 contains 14 residues. Germline CDR1 and CDR2: KGHDR and SFDVKD. Here the CDR3 DNA reads TGTGCCACCGAAGGGACAGGGGGCAGCTATGGCTACGCCTTC. It codes for CATEGTGGSYGYAF.

This clonotype was counted a few times. This chain uses TRBV12-3 or TRBV12-4 with TRBJ2-2; no reliable D call. Trimming cost V 2 bases and J 7 bases, with 5 bases left between them. The CDR3 has 12 amino acids. The DNA of the CDR3 is TGTGCCAGCAGTTTATATCTCGGGGAGCTGTTTTTT. Translation: CASSLYLGELFF.

This clonotype has a count of ten or more. The chain combines TRBV30 with TRBJ1-1; D uncertain. Germline loops: CDR1 GTSNPN, CDR2 SVGIG (reference sequence). CDR3 length equals 10 residues. Trimming stripped 6 bases from V and 11 bases from J, with 13 bases between. This CDR3 is CACGRPNAFF. As DNA, the CDR3 is TGTGCCTGTGGACGGCCGAATGCTTTCTTT.

The rearrangement links TRBV20-1 to TRBJ2-7, with no clear D. Germline V gene data show CDR1 as DFQATT and CDR2 as SNEGSKA (reference sequence). V shed 3 bases and J shed 7 bases, with 7 bases lying between them. CDR3 size: 10 residues. Here the CDR3 DNA reads TGCAGTGCTAGGGTTCGGGAGCAGTACTTC. Amino acids: CSARVREQYF.

Many counts were recorded for this clonotype. V usage is TRBV20-1 and J usage is TRBJ2-1; 9 bases match TRBD2. CDR1 is DFQATT, CDR2 SNEGSKA, per germline (reference sequence). The CDR3 consists of 15 residues. The junction had 8 bases not matched to a gene; V was cut back by 0 bases and J by 8 bases. As DNA, the CDR3 is TGCAGTGCTAGAGATGAGATGATAGCGGGAGATGAGCAGTTCTTC. Translated, it gives CSARDEMIAGDEQFF.

This clonotype was seen a handful of times. The chain carries TRBV11-3 and TRBJ1-2; tentatively, D is TRBD1 (5 bases). CDR1 is SGHNT and CDR2 is YENEEA in the germline V gene. The CDR3 is 20 residues long. V was clipped by 2 bases and J by 6 bases, with 31 bases between them. The CDR3 here is CASSLRGWQSGLSGDHGYTF. The CDR3 region has the DNA TGTGCCAGCAGCTTAAGAGGATGGCAATCAGGGTTGTCGGGCGACCATGGCTACACCTTC.

In DNA form, the CDR3 reads TGTGCCAGCAGTCCGGACAGGGACGCCTACAATGAGCAGTACTTC. Protein: CASSPDRDAYNEQYF. This chain connects TRBV28 to TRBJ2-1; 8 bases match TRBD1. The end of the DNA fits TRBJ2-7 better, so the J call may be wrong. The CDR3 length is 15 residues. The germline V gene has CDR1 MDHEN and CDR2 SYDVKM.